What follows are 29 T cell receptor beta chains derived from one specimen sequenced in a study of T cell changes during pregnancy in multiple sclerosis. Produced via immunoSEQ multiplex PCR; TCRdb's table is partial and in-frame only. Counted here are around 100,000 clones, 80% to 95% occurring once; the ten biggest clones make up 1.5%. Specimen: peripheral blood, collected in the third trimester of pregnancy. These receptors all come from a female donor with multiple sclerosis, enrolled in a pregnancy study.

CDR3 amino acids: CASSFRQGSSYGYTF. The CDR3 coding sequence is TGTGCCAGCAGTTTCCGACAGGGGTCCAGCTATGGCTACACCTTC. V gene TRBV27 combines with J gene TRBJ1-2; 8 bases align to TRBD1. The J segment lost 4 bases and the V segment lost 3 bases, leaving 7 bases of the junction unmatched. The CDR3 covers 15 residues. CDR1 MNHEY and CDR2 SMNVEV come from the germline V gene (reference sequence).

V gene TRBV19 combines with J gene TRBJ2-5; the D gene is possibly TRBD2 (6 bases). CDR1 is LNHDA and CDR2 is SQIVND in the germline V gene (reference sequence). The V and J ends lost 5 bases and 7 bases respectively, with 14 bases between them. The CDR3 is 13 amino acids. The CDR3 loop reads CASSGTPSGTQYF. DNA for the CDR3: TGTGCCAGTAGTGGGACTCCCTCAGGGACCCAGTACTTC.

This CDR3 reads CASSYGLAGGQDTQYF. CDR3 sequence (DNA): TGTGCCAGCAGTTATGGACTAGCGGGGGGGCAGGATACGCAGTATTTT. The chain links TRBV27 to TRBJ2-3, with 15 nucleotides matching TRBD2. The CDR3 runs 16 residues. The V gene end was trimmed by 4 bases and the J gene end by 6 bases; junction bases not matched to a gene: 5. CDR1 is MNHEY, CDR2 SMNVEV, per germline (reference sequence).

The J gene is TRBJ2-5, the V gene TRBV7-2; a weak D match, TRBD1 (5 bases). Trimming shortened V by 1 base and J by 2 bases, and 5 bases separated the two germline ends. Germline lookup yields CDR1 SGHTA and CDR2 FQGNSA. This CDR3 is built from 13 residues. This chain's CDR3 is CASSLGTQETQYF. CDR3 nucleotide sequence: TGTGCCAGCAGCTTAGGGACACAAGAGACCCAGTACTTC.

The chain carries TRBV19 and TRBJ2-6; 9 bases line up with TRBD1. Germline lookup yields CDR1 LNHDA and CDR2 SQIVND (reference sequence). V trimming: 6 bases; J trimming: 3 bases; junction bases outside the gene matches: 3. This CDR3 has 15 residues. The CDR3 sequence is CASRTGGYGANVLTF. In nucleotides, the CDR3 is TGTGCCAGTAGAACAGGGGGCTATGGGGCCAACGTCCTGACTTTC.

This rearrangement joins TRBV6-5 to TRBJ1-5; perhaps TRBD1 as D (6 bases). The V end lost 5 bases, the J end lost 5 bases, and 16 bases lay between the germline ends. The CDR3 is made up of 15 amino acids. CDR1 and CDR2 from the germline V gene are MNHEY and SVGAGI. The CDR3 spells CASSPLTGTDQPQHF. CDR3 sequence (DNA): TGTGCCAGCAGTCCACTTACAGGGACGGATCAGCCCCAGCATTTT.

The chain combines TRBV6-1 with TRBJ2-3; no firm D call. Trimming took off 5 bases at V and 2 bases at J, with 11 bases between the two ends. CDR1 is MNHNS and CDR2 is SASEGT in the germline V gene. The CDR3 length is 14 residues. The CDR3 coding sequence is TGTGCCAGCAGTCTCAGGCTTTCCACAGATACGCAGTATTTT. It encodes CASSLRLSTDTQYF.

This clone appeared once. The chain joins TRBV7-9 to TRBJ2-7; TRBD2 agrees at 7 bases. The CDR3 is 18 amino acids. Per germline, CDR1 SEHNR and CDR2 FQNEAQ (reference sequence). After removal of 3 bases from V and 0 bases from J, the junction contained 14 bases not matched to a gene. Written as DNA, the CDR3 is TGTGCCAGCAGCTTTCCGGGGGGTGGGGGACGGAACTCCTACGAGCAGTACTTC. Translation gives CASSFPGGGGRNSYEQYF.

This chain links TRBV7-2 with TRBJ1-1, with D possibly being TRBD1 (5 bases). V was trimmed by 3 bases and J by 6 bases, leaving 17 bases between them. The CDR3 has 15 amino acids. Germline values: CDR1 SGHTA, CDR2 FQGNSA. CDR3 bases: TGTGCCAGCAGCTTGGTGGGGCAGGAATGGGCTGAAGCTTTCTTT. Encoded protein: CASSLVGQEWAEAFF.

The chain combines TRBV29-1 with TRBJ2-2; 7 bases are a match to TRBD2. Germline CDR1 and CDR2: SQVTM and ANQGSEA. This CDR3 region has 12 residues. J lost 7 bases, V lost 8 bases, and 7 bases had no gene match. CDR3 nucleotide sequence: TGCAGCTTGCGGGAGAAGGGCGGGGAGCTGTTTTTT. This codes for CSLREKGGELFF.

The gene calls are TRBV14 and TRBJ1-2; 7 bases map to TRBD1. Germline-derived CDR1 and CDR2 are SGHDN and FVKESK. After removal of 6 bases from V and 5 bases from J, the junction contained 12 bases not matched to a gene. This CDR3 is built from 15 residues. CDR3 sequence (DNA): TGTGCCAGCAGTCCAGCAAGGGGGCGGACTTATGGCTACACCTTC. It yields the protein CASSPARGRTYGYTF.

The chain recombines TRBV30 with TRBJ2-7, with D perhaps TRBD1 (6 bases). Germline CDR1 reads GTSNPN; CDR2 reads SVGIG (reference sequence). V was clipped by 1 base and J by 3 bases, with 10 bases between them. CDR3 length: 13 amino acids. The DNA of the CDR3 is TGTGCCTGGAGTGGCGTCAGGGGCTACGAGCAGTACTTC. Encoded protein: CAWSGVRGYEQYF.

This clone was counted once. V gene TRBV10-1 combines with J gene TRBJ2-7; the match to TRBD2 covers 8 bases. V shed 6 bases, J shed 3 bases, and the junction held 10 bases outside the gene matches. Germline lookup yields CDR1 WNHNN and CDR2 SYGVQD (reference sequence). The CDR3 is 15 amino acids. CDR3 nucleotides: TGCGCCAGCAGGTTCCTAGCGGGTCCTTGCTACGAGCAGTACTTC. Its translation: CASRFLAGPCYEQYF.

This chain uses TRBV30 with TRBJ2-5, with D maybe TRBD2 (5 bases). This CDR3 has 14 residues. Trimming took 0 bases from V and 5 from J, leaving 13 bases between them. The germline V gene has CDR1 GTSNPN and CDR2 SVGIG (reference sequence). The CDR3 DNA is TGTGCCTGGAGTGTCGACCTCGGGATGGAGACCCAGTACTTC. Translation gives CAWSVDLGMETQYF.

This chain uses TRBV10-1 with TRBJ1-1; D gene ambiguous. Germline CDR1 WNHNN, CDR2 SYGVQD (reference sequence). V gave up 0 bases and J gave up 2 bases, with 7 bases separating them. CDR3 length equals 14 residues. The CDR3 protein is CASSESPGNTEAFF. CDR3 DNA: TGCGCCAGCAGTGAGTCGCCGGGAAACACTGAAGCTTTCTTT.

The chain combines TRBV30 with TRBJ1-5; TRBD1 matches at 7 bases. After removal of 2 bases from V and 1 base from J, the junction contained 5 bases not matched to a gene. The germline V gene has CDR1 GTSNPN and CDR2 SVGIG (reference sequence). CDR3 length: 15 amino acids. DNA of the CDR3: TGTGCCTGGAGTCCACAGGGGCGAAGCAATCAGCCCCAGCATTTT. Encoded protein: CAWSPQGRSNQPQHF.

The chain is built from TRBV21-1 and TRBJ1-3. TRBV21-1 corresponds to a pseudogene. The CDR3 sequence is 12 residues long. The CDR3 DNA is TGTGCCAGATCGGGATTTGGAAACACCATATATTTT. This encodes CARSGFGNTIYF.

CDR3 amino acids: CASSLLNEQFF. DNA for the CDR3: TGCGCCAGCAGCTTACTTAATGAGCAGTTCTTC. The V and J genes are TRBV5-1 and TRBJ2-1; unclear D gene. This CDR3 region has 11 residues. CDR1 and CDR2 (germline): SGHRS, YFSETQ. Between the trimmed V and J ends, which lost 2 bases and 7 bases, there was a span of 4 bases.

This clone has a single count. This chain uses TRBV6-1 with TRBJ2-7, with 10 bases matching TRBD1. Germline V gene lookup returns CDR1 MNHNS and CDR2 SASEGT. With V trimmed by 1 base and J by 2 bases, 5 bases remained unmatched. The CDR3 consists of 16 residues. CDR3 coding DNA: TGTGCCAGCAGTGAAGTAGGGACAGGGGAAACCTACGAGCAGTACTTC. It specifies CASSEVGTGETYEQYF.

This clone has just one count. The rearrangement joins TRBV6-5 to TRBJ1-1; TRBD1 matches 8 bases. The CDR3 sequence is 16 residues long. Germline trimming cut 0 bases from V and 3 bases from J; bases unmatched to any gene: 6. Per the germline V gene, CDR1 is MNHEY and CDR2 is SVGAGI. CDR3 amino acids: CASSYSGRGPDTEAFF. CDR3 nucleotides: TGTGCCAGCAGTTACTCGGGCAGGGGGCCGGACACTGAAGCTTTCTTT.

The rearrangement links TRBV7-9 to TRBJ1-2; D not resolved. V gave up 1 base and J gave up 4 bases, with 7 bases separating them. There are 13 residues in the CDR3. Germline V gives CDR1 SEHNR, CDR2 FQNEAQ (reference sequence). The CDR3: CASSLGLVYGYTF. CDR3 nucleotide sequence: TGTGCCAGCAGCTTAGGGCTCGTCTATGGCTACACCTTC.

The V call is TRBV30, the J call TRBJ1-5, with TRBD1 identical over 9 bases. Unmatched junction bases numbered 1, after V lost 3 bases and J lost 1 base. Germline V lookup: CDR1 GTSNPN, CDR2 SVGIG (reference sequence). The CDR3 consists of 14 residues. CDR3 in DNA: TGTGCCTGGAGGGGGACAGGGAGCAATCAGCCCCAGCATTTT. Protein: CAWRGTGSNQPQHF.

The chain has TRBV2 and TRBJ2-4; D is perhaps TRBD1 (6 bases). The V gene lost 7 bases and the J gene lost 3 bases, with 13 bases spanning the gap. This CDR3 spans 14 amino acids. Germline V gene sequence: CDR1 SNHLY, CDR2 FYNNEI. CDR3 in amino acids: CASTPLRGKNIQYF. The CDR3 nucleotides read TGTGCCAGCACCCCCCTCAGGGGCAAAAACATTCAGTACTTC.

The chain is built from TRBV7-3 and TRBJ1-1; 10 bases are a match to TRBD1. Germline trimming cut 5 bases from V and 1 base from J; bases unmatched to any gene: 10. CDR1 and CDR2 (germline): SGHTA, FQGTGA. This CDR3 contains 17 residues. The CDR3 DNA reads as TGTGCCAGCAGCCCAGGGACAGGGGTCCTAAAGAACACTGAAGCTTTCTTT. Residues: CASSPGTGVLKNTEAFF.

The table lists this clone with a count of one. This chain uses TRBV9 with TRBJ2-2; perhaps TRBD1 as D (6 bases). CDR1 and CDR2 (germline): SGDLS, YYNGEE. The CDR3 has 17 residues. The germline V and J ends were trimmed by 2 bases and 0 bases, with 14 bases remaining between them. CDR3 residues: CASSVDTGTTNTGELFF. CDR3 bases: TGTGCCAGCAGCGTGGATACGGGGACAACGAACACCGGGGAGCTGTTTTTT.

The rearrangement links TRBV6-5 to TRBJ1-1; D is unresolved. Trimming shortened V by 6 bases and J by 1 base, and 15 bases separated the two germline ends. The V gene's germline CDR1 is MNHEY and CDR2 SVGAGI. CDR3 length equals 15 residues. CDR3 amino acids: CASSLTGIWNTEAFF. The CDR3 nucleotides read TGTGCCAGCAGCCTAACCGGGATTTGGAACACTGAAGCTTTCTTT.

The V call is TRBV18, the J call TRBJ1-2; D is undetermined. Germline-derived CDR1 and CDR2 are KGHSH and LQKENI. The CDR3 loop spans 14 amino acids. With 1 base removed from V and 0 bases from J, the gap between germline ends came to 6 bases. CDR3 DNA: TGTGCCAGCTCACCACAAACTTCTAACTATGGCTACACCTTC. This translates into CASSPQTSNYGYTF.

The rearrangement links TRBV5-8 to TRBJ2-7, with a possible D match to TRBD2 (6 bases). Per the germline V gene, CDR1 is SGHTS and CDR2 is YDEGEE. This CDR3 spans 13 amino acids. With 1 base removed from V and 7 bases from J, the gap between germline ends came to 12 bases. CDR3 DNA: TGTGCCAGCAGCTTGAGGCTAGCGAATGAGCAGTACTTC. Its protein is CASSLRLANEQYF. The entire variable domain, with the rest obtained from reference TRBV5-8 and TRBJ2-7, is as follows: EAGVTQSPTHLIKTRGQQATLRCSPISGHTSVYWYQQALGLGLQFLLWYDEGEERNRGNFPPRFSGRQFPNYSSELNVNALELEDSALYLCASSLRLANEQYFGPGTRLTVT.

The V gene is TRBV7-8, the J gene TRBJ2-1; tentative D call: TRBD2 (5 bases). Germline V lookup: CDR1 SGHVS, CDR2 FQNEAQ. Between the trimmed V and J ends, which lost 1 base and 0 bases, there was a span of 10 bases. This CDR3 is 16 amino acids long. CDR3 sequence reads: CASSLEVGSSYNEQFF. The CDR3 nucleotides read TGTGCCAGCAGCTTAGAGGTGGGGAGCTCCTACAATGAGCAGTTCTTC.